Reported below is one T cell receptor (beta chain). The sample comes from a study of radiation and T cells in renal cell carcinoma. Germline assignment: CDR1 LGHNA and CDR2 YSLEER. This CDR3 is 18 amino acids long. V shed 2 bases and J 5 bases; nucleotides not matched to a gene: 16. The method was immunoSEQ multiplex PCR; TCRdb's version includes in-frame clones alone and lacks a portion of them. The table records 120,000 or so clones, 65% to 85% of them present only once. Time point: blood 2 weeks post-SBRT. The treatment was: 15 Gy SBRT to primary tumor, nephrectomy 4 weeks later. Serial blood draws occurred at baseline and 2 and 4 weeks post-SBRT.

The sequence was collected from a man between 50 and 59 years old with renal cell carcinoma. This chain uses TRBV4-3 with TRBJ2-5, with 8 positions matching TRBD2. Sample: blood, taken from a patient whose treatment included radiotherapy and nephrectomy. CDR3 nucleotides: TGCGCCAGCAGCCAAAACCCGGCGGGGGGAGGGTCAGGGGAGACCCAGTACTTC. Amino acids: CASSQNPAGGGSGETQYF.